The 23 T cell receptor beta chains presented below share a single source sample, sequenced in a study of OX40 agonist ivuxolimab in advanced cancers. TCRdb keeps only in-frame clones here, not all; method: immunoSEQ multiplex PCR. The data contain tens of thousands of clones, about 85% of them singletons. The material sequenced was CD4+ or CD8+ T cells sorted from blood, taken in a trial of the OX40 agonist ivuxolimab. These receptors were obtained from an adult with an advanced solid tumor such as melanoma, head and neck, liver or kidney cancer.

In this sample, this clone turned up once. The rearrangement uses TRBV14 and TRBJ1-3; D unclear. The length of the CDR3 is 14 residues. V shed 1 base and J shed 1 base, with 5 bases lying between them. Germline V gene data show CDR1 as SGHDN and CDR2 as FVKESK. The CDR3 sequence: CASSQGSSGNTIYF. The CDR3 coding sequence is TGTGCCAGCAGCCAAGGGTCGTCTGGAAACACCATATATTTT.

On this clone itself: One end of the junction varies from germline; a read error may be responsible. The rearrangement joins TRBV7-7 to TRBJ1-5; TRBD1 is a possible D gene (6 bases). Germline V gene sequence: CDR1 SSHAT, CDR2 FNYEAQ (reference sequence). The CDR3 runs 13 residues. The CDR3: CASSPGDGQPQHF. CDR3 DNA sequence: TGTGCTAGCAGCCCAGGGGACGGGCAGCCCCAGCATTTT.

The CDR3 region is CASSSPGRQNTGELFF. CDR3 bases: TGTGCCAGCAGCTCCCCGGGACGGCAGAACACCGGGGAGCTGTTTTTT. The rearrangement joins TRBV7-9 to TRBJ2-2; D possibly matches TRBD1 or TRBD2 (5 bases each). Per the germline V gene, CDR1 is SEHNR and CDR2 is FQNEAQ (reference sequence). The ends were cut back, 4 bases at V and 1 base at J, with 13 bases in the middle. The CDR3 runs to 16 residues.

The chain is built from TRBV5-6 and TRBJ1-5; the match to TRBD1 covers 7 bases. Germline CDR1 is SGHDT and CDR2 is YYEEEE. The CDR3 length is 15 residues. V was clipped by 3 bases and J by 7 bases; unmatched bases: 10. This CDR3 reads CASSSSDRANQPQHF. The CDR3 nucleotides read TGTGCCAGCAGCTCCTCTGACAGGGCCAACCAGCCCCAGCATTTT. Combining the CDR3 with reference TRBV5-6 and TRBJ1-5 gives the whole variable domain DAGVTQSPTHLIKTRGQQVTLRCSPKSGHDTVSWYQQALGQGPQFIFQYYEEEERQRGNFPDRFSGHQFPNYSSELNVNALLLGDSALYLCASSSSDRANQPQHFGDGTRLSIL.

The CDR3 region is CAIRPDYEGETQYF. DNA for the CDR3: TGTGCCATCAGGCCGGACTACGAGGGGGAGACCCAGTACTTC. The V and J genes are TRBV10-3 and TRBJ2-5, with D perhaps matching TRBD2 (6 bases). The CDR3 runs to 14 residues. The germline gives CDR1 ENHRY, CDR2 SYGVKD. Trimming pared 6 bases from V and 5 bases from J, leaving 16 bases between.

The chain is built from TRBV27 and TRBJ2-7, with D tentatively TRBD1 (6 bases). The germline V and J ends were trimmed by 4 bases and 3 bases, with 13 bases remaining between them. In germline, CDR1 is MNHEY, CDR2 SMNVEV (reference sequence). The CDR3 has 14 amino acids. CDR3 coding DNA: TGTGCCAGCAGTTATAGACAGGACAGCTACGAGCAGTACTTC. It translates to CASSYRQDSYEQYF.

The rearrangement joins TRBV6-1 to TRBJ1-4; 10 nucleotides line up with TRBD1. Germline assignment: CDR1 MNHNS and CDR2 SASEGT. The CDR3 sequence is 17 residues long. The trim removed 0 bases at V and 6 bases at J, leaving 7 bases unmatched. The CDR3 loop reads CASSEAAGGTGDEKLFF. CDR3 bases: TGTGCCAGCAGTGAAGCGGCTGGTGGGACAGGGGATGAAAAACTGTTTTTT.

V is TRBV4-2 and J is TRBJ2-7; 12 bases agree with TRBD2. CDR1 and CDR2 from the germline V gene are LGHNA and YNFKEQ. The CDR3 is made up of 16 amino acids. V was clipped by 0 bases and J by 2 bases; unmatched bases: 2. CDR3 nucleotide sequence: TGTGCCAGCAGCCAAGAACTAGCGGGGGGCGCCTACGAGCAGTACTTC. It yields the protein CASSQELAGGAYEQYF.

As concerns this clone: The sample carries other DNA sequences with the same CDR3. The chain couples TRBV27 to TRBJ1-1; D gene ambiguous. CDR1 MNHEY and CDR2 SMNVEV come from the germline V gene (reference sequence). The length of the CDR3 is 15 residues. V was cut by 5 bases and J by 1 base, with 14 bases left in between. Here the CDR3 DNA reads TGTGCCAGCAGTCGACAAGGGCGGCCGAACACTGAAGCTTTCTTT. This codes for CASSRQGRPNTEAFF.

The chain recombines TRBV7-2 with TRBJ2-7; no clear D gene. Per the germline V gene, CDR1 is SGHTA and CDR2 is FQGNSA. Deletions cut 0 bases from V and 3 bases from J, with 12 bases between. There are 15 residues in the CDR3. The CDR3 nucleotides are TGTGCCAGCAGCTTAGCCGGCCCCGTAAGCTACGAGCAGTACTTC. Its translation: CASSLAGPVSYEQYF.

The count of this clone is one. This chain uses TRBV6-1 with TRBJ2-7; a weak D match, TRBD1 (6 bases). V lost 6 bases to trimming and J lost 3 bases, with 12 bases between them. CDR1 is MNHNS and CDR2 is SASEGT in the germline V gene. CDR3 length equals 13 residues. CDR3 nucleotide sequence: TGTGCCAGCAGCCATACAGGGATCTACGAGCAGTACTTC. It yields the protein CASSHTGIYEQYF.

The chain couples TRBV5-4 to TRBJ2-1; TRBD2 might be the D (7 bases). This CDR3 has 15 amino acids. Germline V lookup: CDR1 SGHNT, CDR2 YYREEE (reference sequence). Trimming pared 1 base from V and 2 bases from J, leaving 10 bases between. As DNA, the CDR3 is TGTGCCAGCAGCTTGCGCGGGGGCCCCTACAATGAGCAGTTCTTC. It translates to CASSLRGGPYNEQFF.

The chain is built from TRBV5-6 and TRBJ1-4, with TRBD1 matching 8 bases. CDR3 length equals 14 residues. CDR1 and CDR2 from the germline V gene are SGHDT and YYEEEE. The V gene end was trimmed by 6 bases and the J gene end by 7 bases; junction bases not matched to a gene: 8. The CDR3 DNA sequence: TGTGCCAGCAACCGACAGGGGCGCCCTGAAAAACTGTTTTTT. This translates into CASNRQGRPEKLFF.

The gene calls are TRBV2 and TRBJ2-5; 7 bases are a match to TRBD1. V dropped 6 bases and J dropped 1; count of bases not matched to a gene: 11. Germline loops: CDR1 SNHLY, CDR2 FYNNEI. The CDR3 totals 16 residues. This CDR3 reads CASRSYSRDSQETQYF. CDR3 sequence (DNA): TGTGCCAGCAGATCATACAGCCGGGACAGCCAAGAGACCCAGTACTTC.

The V and J genes are TRBV27 and TRBJ2-1, with TRBD2 matching over 10 bases. The junction had 15 bases not matched to a gene; V was cut back by 1 base and J by 0 bases. There are 21 residues in the CDR3. Germline lookup yields CDR1 MNHEY and CDR2 SMNVEV (reference sequence). The CDR3 sequence: CASSLYYTSGGDASSYNEQFF. In DNA, the CDR3 is TGTGCCAGCAGTTTATACTACACGAGCGGGGGGGATGCGAGCTCCTACAATGAGCAGTTCTTC.

As to this clone: An end of the junction does not agree with germline; a read error may underlie this. The rearrangement joins TRBV5-1 to TRBJ1-6; 12 bases fit TRBD1. The CDR3 runs to 16 residues. The V gene's germline CDR1 is SGHRS and CDR2 YFSETQ. The CDR3 coding sequence is TGTGCCAGCAGCCGGGACAGGGGGCGGACGAATTCACCCCTCCACTTT. Amino acid sequence: CASSRDRGRTNSPLHF.

J is TRBJ2-3 and V is TRBV5-1; D is ambiguous. The CDR3 totals 18 residues. CDR1 is SGHRS and CDR2 is YFSETQ in the germline V gene. Between the trimmed V and J ends, which lost 4 bases and 2 bases, there was a span of 23 bases. The CDR3: CASSGGPSGSRNTDTQYF. The CDR3 nucleotides read TGCGCCAGCAGCGGTGGCCCGTCTGGCAGCCGAAACACAGATACGCAGTATTTT.

The V and J genes are TRBV18 and TRBJ2-7; D not certain. The CDR3 runs to 14 residues. Germline CDR1 KGHSH, CDR2 LQKENI. The V gene lost 3 bases and the J gene lost 5 bases, with 14 bases spanning the gap. Here the CDR3 reads CASSPTTTSNEQYF. The CDR3 region has the DNA TGTGCCAGCTCACCCACGACGACTTCTAACGAGCAGTACTTC.

The chain links TRBV7-9 to TRBJ2-7; D could derive from TRBD1 or TRBD2 (5 bases each). V was trimmed by 5 bases and J by 2 bases, leaving 10 bases between them. The CDR3 is 13 residues long. Germline loops: CDR1 SEHNR, CDR2 FQNEAQ (reference sequence). The chain's CDR3 is CASSRDGAYEQYF. Here the CDR3 DNA reads TGTGCCAGCAGCCGGGACGGTGCCTACGAGCAGTACTTC. Variable domain in full (rest from reference TRBV7-9 and TRBJ2-7): DTGVSQNPRHKITKRGQNVTFRCDPISEHNRLYWYRQTLGQGPEFLTYFQNEAQLEKSRLLSDRFSAERPKGSFSTLEIQRTEQGDSAMYLCASSRDGAYEQYFGPGTRLTVT.

The V gene is TRBV5-1, the J gene TRBJ1-1; possibly TRBD1 for D (6 bases). Trimming took 10 bases from V and 0 from J, leaving 25 bases between them. CDR3 size: 17 residues. The germline V gene has CDR1 SGHRS and CDR2 YFSETQ. The CDR3 DNA is TGCGCCTCAAAGGGGGGGCTCTCACAGAGCATGAACACTGAAGCTTTCTTT. Translation gives CASKGGLSQSMNTEAFF.

The rearrangement links TRBV6-5 to TRBJ2-2; D not resolved. Germline V gene lookup returns CDR1 MNHEY and CDR2 SVGAGI. The CDR3 consists of 14 residues. Trimming shortened V by 5 bases and J by 2 bases, and 9 bases separated the two germline ends. The CDR3 nucleotides read TGTGCCAGCAGTATAGCAGGAAACACCGGGGAGCTGTTTTTT. It encodes CASSIAGNTGELFF.

This rearrangement joins TRBV6-5 to TRBJ2-7; 8 nucleotides match TRBD2. CDR1 is MNHEY, CDR2 SVGAGI, per germline. This CDR3 spans 14 amino acids. J lost 4 bases, V lost 8 bases, and 10 bases had no gene match. The CDR3 DNA reads as TGTGCCAGCTCGGAATCGGGGGGGAGGTACGAGCAGTACTTC. Translating it yields CASSESGGRYEQYF.

The chain recombines TRBV2 with TRBJ2-7; the match to TRBD1 covers 7 bases. Germline CDR1 and CDR2: SNHLY and FYNNEI. The CDR3 runs 14 residues. The V and J ends lost 6 bases and 1 base, in that order; junction bases with no gene match: 6. This CDR3 is CASRVQGMSYEQYF. CDR3 DNA: TGTGCCAGCAGGGTACAGGGGATGTCCTACGAGCAGTACTTC.